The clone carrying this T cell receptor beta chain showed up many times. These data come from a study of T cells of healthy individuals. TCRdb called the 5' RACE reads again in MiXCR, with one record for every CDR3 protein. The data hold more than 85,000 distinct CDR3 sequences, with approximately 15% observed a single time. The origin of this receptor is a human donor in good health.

CDR3 DNA sequence: TGTGCCAGCAGTTATCCTAACCGGGGGAACACTGAAGCTTTCTTT. Amino acid sequence: CASSYPNRGNTEAFF. The chain couples TRBV6-2 or TRBV6-3 to TRBJ1-1; D unclear. Trimming took off 3 bases at V and 1 base at J, with 12 bases between the two ends. The V gene's germline CDR1 is MNHEY and CDR2 SVGEGT. The CDR3 totals 15 residues.